What follows describes a single TCR beta chain. This receptor's antigen is unknown. There are no base qualities to consult, and no much larger clone falls within one base. What the treatment or condition label conveys for this sample: in vitro stimulation with specific CMV peptide epitopes to enrich CMV-specific T cells. The sequencing machine was an Illumina HiSeq 1500. TCRdb passed the public sequencing reads through fastp at Q25 and MiXCR, retaining productive beta sequences. Rows merge per CDR3 protein into single entries with the most common DNA and genes. The sample table lists hundreds of thousands of distinct CDR3 sequences, around 35% of them with a count of one. The ten biggest clones cover 15% to 20% of the sample. These data originate in a study of T cell repertoires in cytomegalovirus infection (dated by TCRdb to about 2019). For the study in its entirety: Peptide stimulations targeted recently identified HLA-C-restricted CMV epitopes, whose presentation resists viral immunomodulation, together with well-studied HLA-B-restricted epitopes. Donor HLA type was relevant to the analysis, because carriage of CMV infection together with the matching HLA type was indicated by public TCR beta signatures.

What the research found in general, with its limitations: The ex vivo response was dominated by HLA-C-restricted CMV-specific TCR beta clonotypes, which also provided the single most frequent clonotype in two of eight donors. In both this cohort and an independent roughly 360-donor cohort, the cumulative frequency of public TCR beta family members distinguished carriers of CMV infection plus the relevant HLA type.

V ends up 9 bases short and J 0 bases short, with an unmatched junction base count of 6. Per the germline V gene (reference sequence), LNHDA is the CDR1 and SQIVND is the CDR2. From its cysteine to its phenylalanine, the CDR3 spans 14 amino acids. Kept here is only the CDR3 DNA, which spans 42 bases and is read in frame from base 1. The source of this sequence is a human donor in good health (CMV status not recorded). Some clones in this sample may be carry-over from other donors' samples. The sequencing used cultured PBMCs, collected from culture after CMV antigen stimulation. The receptor chain draws on TRBV19 and TRBJ2-3, with TRBD1 matching 7 junction bases. The nucleotide sequence reads as follows: TGTGCCAGCGGAACAGGGGTGAGCACAGATACGCAGTATTTT. Its product reads: CASGTGVSTDTQYF.